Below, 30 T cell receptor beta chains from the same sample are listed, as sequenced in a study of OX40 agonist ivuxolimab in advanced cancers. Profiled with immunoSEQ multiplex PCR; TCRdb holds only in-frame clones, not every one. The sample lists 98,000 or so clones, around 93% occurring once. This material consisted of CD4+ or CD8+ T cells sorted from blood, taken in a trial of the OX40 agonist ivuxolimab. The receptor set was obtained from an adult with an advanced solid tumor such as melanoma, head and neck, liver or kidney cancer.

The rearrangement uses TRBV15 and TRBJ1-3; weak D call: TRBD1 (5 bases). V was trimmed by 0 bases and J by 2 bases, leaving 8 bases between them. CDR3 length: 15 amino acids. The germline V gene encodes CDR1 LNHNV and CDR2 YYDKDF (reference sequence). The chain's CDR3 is CATSREPGTGNTIYF. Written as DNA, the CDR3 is TGTGCCACCAGCAGAGAGCCAGGGACTGGAAACACCATATATTTT.

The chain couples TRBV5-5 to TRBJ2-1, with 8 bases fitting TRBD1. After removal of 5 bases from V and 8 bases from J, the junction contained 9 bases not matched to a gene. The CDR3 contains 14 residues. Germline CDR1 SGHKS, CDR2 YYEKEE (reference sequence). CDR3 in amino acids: CASSSPGGLDEQFF. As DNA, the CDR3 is TGTGCCAGCAGTTCGCCAGGGGGCCTGGATGAGCAGTTCTTC.

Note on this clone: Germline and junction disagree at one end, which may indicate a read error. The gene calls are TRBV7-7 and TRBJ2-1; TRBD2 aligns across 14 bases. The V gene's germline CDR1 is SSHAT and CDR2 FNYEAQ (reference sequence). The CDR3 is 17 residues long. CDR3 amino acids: CASSLETGLAGANEQFF. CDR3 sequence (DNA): TGTGCTAGCAGCTTAGAGACGGGACTAGCGGGAGCGAATGAGCAGTTCTTC.

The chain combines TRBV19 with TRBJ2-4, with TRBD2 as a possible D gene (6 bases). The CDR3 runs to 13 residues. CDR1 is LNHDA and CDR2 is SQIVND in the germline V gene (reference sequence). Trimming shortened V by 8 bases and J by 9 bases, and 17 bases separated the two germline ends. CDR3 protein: CASGQTPGGIQYF. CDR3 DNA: TGTGCCAGTGGGCAGACCCCCGGGGGCATTCAGTACTTC. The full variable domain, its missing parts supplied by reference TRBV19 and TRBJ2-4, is DGGITQSPKYLFRKEGQNVTLSCEQNLNHDAMYWYRQDPGQGLRLIYYSQIVNDFQKGDIAEGYSVSREKKESFPLTVTSAQKNPTAFYLCASGQTPGGIQYFGAGTRLSVL.

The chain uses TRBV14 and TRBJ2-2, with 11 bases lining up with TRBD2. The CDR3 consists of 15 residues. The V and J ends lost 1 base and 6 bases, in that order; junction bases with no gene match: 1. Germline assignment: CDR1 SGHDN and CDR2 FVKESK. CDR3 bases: TGTGCCAGCAGCCAAGTAGCGGGAGGGGCCGGGGAGCTGTTTTTT. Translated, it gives CASSQVAGGAGELFF. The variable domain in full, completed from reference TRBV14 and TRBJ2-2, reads EAGVTQFPSHSVIEKGQTVTLRCDPISGHDNLYWYRRVMGKEIKFLLHFVKESKQDESGMPNNRFLAERTGGTYSTLKVQPAELEDSGVYFCASSQVAGGAGELFFGEGSRLTVL.

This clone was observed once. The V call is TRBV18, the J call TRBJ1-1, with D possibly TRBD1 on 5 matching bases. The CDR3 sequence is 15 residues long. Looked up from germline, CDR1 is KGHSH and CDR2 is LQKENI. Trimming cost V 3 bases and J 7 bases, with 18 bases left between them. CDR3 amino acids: CASSPSGRLSVEAFF. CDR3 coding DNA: TGTGCCAGCTCACCTTCGGGACGGCTAAGCGTTGAAGCTTTCTTT.

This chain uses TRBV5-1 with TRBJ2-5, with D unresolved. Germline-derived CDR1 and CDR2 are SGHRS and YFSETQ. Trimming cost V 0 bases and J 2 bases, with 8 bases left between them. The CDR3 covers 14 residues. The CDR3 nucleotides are TGCGCCAGCAGCTTGGGACAAATACAAGAGACCCAGTACTTC. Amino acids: CASSLGQIQETQYF.

The CDR3 coding sequence is TGTGCCATTAGCCATGGTAGCGGGGGTTCAGAGAGTGAGCAGTTCTTC. The encoded protein is CAISHGSGGSESEQFF. The chain joins TRBV7-7 to TRBJ2-1; 9 nucleotides line up with TRBD2. The CDR3 has 16 residues. Germline-derived CDR1 and CDR2 are SSHAT and FNYEAQ (reference sequence). V was pared by 10 bases and J by 9 bases, with 19 bases of the junction left unmatched.

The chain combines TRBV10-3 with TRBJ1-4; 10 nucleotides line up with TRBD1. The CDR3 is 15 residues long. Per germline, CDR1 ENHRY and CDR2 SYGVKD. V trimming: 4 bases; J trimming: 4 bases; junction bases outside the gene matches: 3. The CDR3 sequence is CAISGTGGLNEKLFF. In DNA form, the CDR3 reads TGTGCCATCAGTGGGACAGGGGGGCTTAATGAAAAACTGTTTTTT.

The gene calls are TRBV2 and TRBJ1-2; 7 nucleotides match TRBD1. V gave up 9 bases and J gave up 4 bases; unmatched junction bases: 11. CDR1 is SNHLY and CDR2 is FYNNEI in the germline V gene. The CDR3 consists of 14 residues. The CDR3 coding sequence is TGTGCCAGTTCCGGGACAGAGGTCCTCTATGGCTACACCTTC. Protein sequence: CASSGTEVLYGYTF.

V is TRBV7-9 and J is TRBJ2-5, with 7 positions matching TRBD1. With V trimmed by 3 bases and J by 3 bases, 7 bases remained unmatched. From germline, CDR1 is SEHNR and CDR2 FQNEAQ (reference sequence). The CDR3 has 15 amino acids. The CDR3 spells CASSLSRDREETQYF. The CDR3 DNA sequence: TGTGCCAGCAGCTTGAGTCGGGACAGAGAAGAGACCCAGTACTTC.

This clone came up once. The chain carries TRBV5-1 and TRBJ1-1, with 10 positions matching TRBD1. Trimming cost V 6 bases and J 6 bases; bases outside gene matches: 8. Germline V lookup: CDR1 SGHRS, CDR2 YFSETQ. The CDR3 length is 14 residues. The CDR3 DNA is TGCGCCAGCAACGGGGGACAGGGGTTAGCTGAAGCTTTCTTT. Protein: CASNGGQGLAEAFF.

The chain's CDR3 is CASSISGTSETQYF. The CDR3 region has the DNA TGTGCCAGTAGTATTTCGGGAACGTCAGAGACCCAGTACTTC. The chain has TRBV19 and TRBJ2-5; D might be TRBD2 (5 bases). V was clipped by 3 bases and J by 4 bases, with 12 bases between them. The length of the CDR3 is 14 residues. Germline V lookup: CDR1 LNHDA, CDR2 SQIVND (reference sequence).

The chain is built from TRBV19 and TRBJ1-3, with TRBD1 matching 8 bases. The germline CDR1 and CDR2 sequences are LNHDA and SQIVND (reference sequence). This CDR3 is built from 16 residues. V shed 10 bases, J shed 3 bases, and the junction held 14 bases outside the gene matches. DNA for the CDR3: TGTGCCACCCTAAGGGCAGGGGGCGCGCATGGAAACACCATATATTTT. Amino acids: CATLRAGGAHGNTIYF.

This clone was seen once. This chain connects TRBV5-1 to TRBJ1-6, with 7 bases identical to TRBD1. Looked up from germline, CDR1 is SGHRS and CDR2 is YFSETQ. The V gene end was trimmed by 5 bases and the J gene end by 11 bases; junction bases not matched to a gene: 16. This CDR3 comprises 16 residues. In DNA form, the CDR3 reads TGCGCCAGCAGAAGGGACAGCACAAGAGCGATGACACCCCTCCACTTT. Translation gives CASRRDSTRAMTPLHF.

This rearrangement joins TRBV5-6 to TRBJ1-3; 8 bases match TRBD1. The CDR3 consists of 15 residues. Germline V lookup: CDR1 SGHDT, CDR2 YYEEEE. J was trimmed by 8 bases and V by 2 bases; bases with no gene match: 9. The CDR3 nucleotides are TGTGCCAGCAGCTTATTCCAGGGGGCAGTTCACACCATATATTTT. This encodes CASSLFQGAVHTIYF.

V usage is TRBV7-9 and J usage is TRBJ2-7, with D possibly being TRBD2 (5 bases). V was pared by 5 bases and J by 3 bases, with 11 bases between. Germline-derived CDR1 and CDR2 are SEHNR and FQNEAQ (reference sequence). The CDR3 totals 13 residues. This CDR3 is CASSVTGNYEQYF. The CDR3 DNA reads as TGTGCCAGCAGCGTAACCGGGAACTACGAGCAGTACTTC.

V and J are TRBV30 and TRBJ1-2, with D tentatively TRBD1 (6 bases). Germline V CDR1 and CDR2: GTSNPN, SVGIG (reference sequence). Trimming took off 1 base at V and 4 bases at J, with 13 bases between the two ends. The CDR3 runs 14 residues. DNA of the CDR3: TGTGCCTGGAGTGCAGGGGAGTTTGGCTATGGCTACACCTTC. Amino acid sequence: CAWSAGEFGYGYTF.

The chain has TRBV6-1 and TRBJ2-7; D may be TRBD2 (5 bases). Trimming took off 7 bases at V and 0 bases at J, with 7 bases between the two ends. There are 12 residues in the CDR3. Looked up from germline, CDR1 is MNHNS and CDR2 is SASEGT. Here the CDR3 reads CASISDSYEQYF. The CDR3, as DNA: TGTGCCAGCATTAGCGACTCCTACGAGCAGTACTTC.

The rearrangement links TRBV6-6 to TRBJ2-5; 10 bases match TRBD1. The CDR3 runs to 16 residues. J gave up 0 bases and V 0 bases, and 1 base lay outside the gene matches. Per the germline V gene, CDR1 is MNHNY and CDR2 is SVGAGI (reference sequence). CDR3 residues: CASSYSGTGDQETQYF. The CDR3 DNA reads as TGTGCCAGCAGTTACTCGGGGACAGGGGACCAAGAGACCCAGTACTTC.

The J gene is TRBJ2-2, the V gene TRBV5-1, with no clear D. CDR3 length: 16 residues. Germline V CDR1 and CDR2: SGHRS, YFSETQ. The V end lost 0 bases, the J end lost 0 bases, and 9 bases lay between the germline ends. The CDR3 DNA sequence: TGCGCCAGCAGCTTGGAGGGCTTTCCGAACACCGGGGAGCTGTTTTTT. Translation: CASSLEGFPNTGELFF.

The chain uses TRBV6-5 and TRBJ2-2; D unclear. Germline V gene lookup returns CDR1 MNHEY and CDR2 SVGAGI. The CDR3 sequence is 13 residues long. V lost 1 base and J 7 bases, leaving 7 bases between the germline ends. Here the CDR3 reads CASSYLAVGELFF. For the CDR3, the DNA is TGTGCCAGCAGTTACTTAGCTGTCGGGGAGCTGTTTTTT.

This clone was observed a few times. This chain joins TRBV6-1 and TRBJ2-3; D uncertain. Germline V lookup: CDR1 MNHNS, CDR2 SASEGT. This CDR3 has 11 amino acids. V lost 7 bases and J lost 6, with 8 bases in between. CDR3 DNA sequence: TGTGCCAGCACGTCACACGATACGCAGTATTTT. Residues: CASTSHDTQYF.

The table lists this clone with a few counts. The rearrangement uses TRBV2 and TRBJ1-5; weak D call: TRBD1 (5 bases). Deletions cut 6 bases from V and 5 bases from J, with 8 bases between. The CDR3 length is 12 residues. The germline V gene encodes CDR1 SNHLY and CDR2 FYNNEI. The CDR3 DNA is TGTGCCAGCAGGGAACAGGATCAGCCCCAGCATTTT. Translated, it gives CASREQDQPQHF.

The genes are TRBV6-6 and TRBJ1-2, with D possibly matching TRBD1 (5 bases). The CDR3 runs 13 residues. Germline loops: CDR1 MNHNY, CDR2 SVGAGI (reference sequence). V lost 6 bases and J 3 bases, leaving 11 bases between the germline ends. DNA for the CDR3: TGTGCCAGCAGCCCGGGACTTTACTATGGCTACACCTTC. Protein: CASSPGLYYGYTF.

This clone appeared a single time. DNA of the CDR3: TGCGCCAGCAGTGAACAGACTAGCGGGGGGTACGAGCAGTACTTC. This codes for CASSEQTSGGYEQYF. This chain links TRBV10-2 with TRBJ2-7, with 13 bases lining up with TRBD2. The germline gives CDR1 WSHSY, CDR2 SAAADI. The CDR3 covers 15 residues. Losses at the gene ends were 3 bases for V and 4 bases for J; bases not matched to a gene: 3.

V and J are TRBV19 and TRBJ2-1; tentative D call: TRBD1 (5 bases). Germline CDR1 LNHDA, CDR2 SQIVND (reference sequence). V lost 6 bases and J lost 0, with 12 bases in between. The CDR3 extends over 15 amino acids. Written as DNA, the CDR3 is TGTGCCAGTAGGGAAACAGGAGACTCCTACAATGAGCAGTTCTTC. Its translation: CASRETGDSYNEQFF.

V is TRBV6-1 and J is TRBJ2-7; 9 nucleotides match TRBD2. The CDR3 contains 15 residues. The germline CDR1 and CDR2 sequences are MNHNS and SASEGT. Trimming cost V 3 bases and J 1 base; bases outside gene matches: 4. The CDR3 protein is CASSEPSGRSYEQYF. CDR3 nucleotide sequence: TGTGCCAGCAGTGAGCCCAGCGGGAGGTCCTACGAGCAGTACTTC.

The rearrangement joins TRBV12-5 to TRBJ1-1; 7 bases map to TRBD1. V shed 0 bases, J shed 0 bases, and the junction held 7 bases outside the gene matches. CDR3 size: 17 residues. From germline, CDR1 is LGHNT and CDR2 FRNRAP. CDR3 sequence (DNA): TGTGCTAGTGGTTTGGTACGACAGGGTAGGGTGAACACTGAAGCTTTCTTT. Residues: CASGLVRQGRVNTEAFF.

The CDR3 sequence is CASSLALATDTQYF. The CDR3 DNA reads as TGTGCCAGCAGCTTAGCACTAGCCACAGATACGCAGTATTTT. The chain links TRBV11-3 to TRBJ2-3, with a possible D match to TRBD2 (6 bases). The CDR3 covers 14 residues. Trimming cost V 1 base and J 2 bases, with 7 bases left between them. Germline assignment: CDR1 SGHNT and CDR2 YENEEA. The entire variable domain, with the rest obtained from reference TRBV11-3 and TRBJ2-3, is as follows: EAGVVQSPRYKIIEKKQPVAFWCNPISGHNTLYWYLQNLGQGPELLIRYENEEAVDDSQLPKDRFSAERLKGVDSTLKIQPAELGDSAVYLCASSLALATDTQYFGPGTRLTVL.